One and the same sample provided the 13 T cell receptor beta chains below, sequenced in a study of blood T cell repertoires in COVID-19 (dated by TCRdb to 2020 to 2021). Library prep was done by the immunoSEQ multiplex PCR assay. TCRdb re-hosts the immuneACCESS table, in-frame sequences only. Its copies lack some clones; in the studies checked, an unresolved V gene accounts for under half of them, and the cause for the rest is not known. The sample includes some 200,000 clones, with roughly 76% observed a single time. In total, the top ten clones hold approximately 9.9% of the sample. Source material: peripheral blood. The receptors here all came from a woman aged 40 to 49 with COVID-19, enrolled during active disease.

This chain links TRBV18 with TRBJ1-3, with a possible D match to TRBD1 (6 bases). The CDR3 contains 16 residues. Germline CDR1 and CDR2: KGHSH and LQKENI. Trimming took off 6 bases at V and 0 bases at J, with 15 bases between the two ends. CDR3 protein: CASSPIDRSSGNTIYF. CDR3 sequence (DNA): TGTGCCAGCTCTCCAATCGACAGGAGCTCTGGAAACACCATATATTTT.

The genes are TRBV6-8 and TRBJ2-7; 8 nucleotides agree with TRBD2. The CDR3 length is 15 residues. J lost 2 bases, V lost 4 bases, and 7 bases had no gene match. From germline, CDR1 is MNHGY and CDR2 SAAAGT. The CDR3 spells CASSLRRGAPYEQYV. CDR3 DNA: TGTGCCAGCAGTTTACGGCGGGGGGCCCCCTACGAGCAGTACGTC.

The V call is TRBV2, the J call TRBJ1-2; tentatively, D is TRBD1 (5 bases). Germline V gene sequence: CDR1 SNHLY, CDR2 FYNNEI. V lost 7 bases, J lost 3 bases, and 9 bases lay in between. The CDR3 is 12 residues long. This CDR3 reads CASKQQDYGYTF. The CDR3, as DNA: TGTGCCAGCAAGCAACAGGACTATGGCTACACCTTC.

Regarding this clone: Other DNA sequences from this sample encode an identical CDR3 as well. The rearrangement uses TRBV3-1 (or the pseudogene TRBV3-2) and TRBJ2-1; D perhaps matches TRBD1 (6 bases). V dropped 3 bases and J dropped 9 bases, with 6 bases sitting between them. Germline CDR1 and CDR2: LGHDT and YNNKEL (reference sequence). CDR3 size: 11 residues. The CDR3 nucleotides are TGTGCCAGCAGCCAGGACAGTGAGCAGTTCTTC. The encoded protein is CASSQDSEQFF.

The chain employs TRBV6-2 or TRBV6-3 and TRBJ2-2; D gene unclear. The germline V gene encodes CDR1 MNHEY and CDR2 SVGEGT. The V gene lost 3 bases and the J gene lost 7 bases, with 6 bases spanning the gap. The CDR3 sequence is 12 residues long. This chain's CDR3 is CASSYQIGELFF. DNA of the CDR3: TGTGCCAGCAGTTATCAAATCGGGGAGCTGTTTTTT.

For the CDR3, the DNA is TGCAGCGTTGAAGATCCGGACATACCCTATGGCTACACCTTC. This codes for CSVEDPDIPYGYTF. This chain uses TRBV29-1 with TRBJ1-2; possibly TRBD1 for D (5 bases). The CDR3 has 14 amino acids. Looked up from germline, CDR1 is SQVTM and CDR2 is ANQGSEA. V was trimmed by 0 bases and J by 4 bases, leaving 12 bases between them.

The chain is built from TRBV19 and TRBJ2-2; 8 bases are a match to TRBD2. The CDR3 covers 15 residues. Unmatched junction bases numbered 4, after V lost 3 bases and J lost 4 bases. CDR1 is LNHDA and CDR2 is SQIVND in the germline V gene (reference sequence). CDR3 protein: CASSIGGAGTGELFF. Written as DNA, the CDR3 is TGTGCCAGTAGTATCGGGGGGGCAGGCACCGGGGAGCTGTTTTTT.

This chain links TRBV28 with TRBJ2-2; TRBD2 matches 9 bases. The CDR3 is 16 amino acids. In germline, CDR1 is MDHEN, CDR2 SYDVKM. J gave up 4 bases and V 6 bases, and 9 bases lay outside the gene matches. CDR3 protein: CASRLAGAVGTGELFF. CDR3 coding DNA: TGTGCCAGCAGATTAGCGGGAGCGGTCGGCACCGGGGAGCTGTTTTTT.

V usage is TRBV30 and J usage is TRBJ2-3, with unresolved D. CDR1 and CDR2 from the germline V gene are GTSNPN and SVGIG (reference sequence). The CDR3 consists of 14 residues. Trimming took 0 bases from V and 1 from J, leaving 8 bases between them. The chain's CDR3 is CAWSVVGGTDTQYF. Written as DNA, the CDR3 is TGTGCCTGGAGTGTAGTTGGAGGCACAGATACGCAGTATTTT.

The V and J genes are TRBV28 and TRBJ2-3; no reliable D call. Trimming cost V 4 bases and J 5 bases, with 4 bases left between them. CDR3 length equals 11 residues. Germline loops: CDR1 MDHEN, CDR2 SYDVKM. CDR3: CASSSQDTQYF. The CDR3 bases are TGTGCCAGCAGTTCCCAAGATACGCAGTATTTT.

The CDR3 DNA follows: TGTGCCAGCGTATTACAGGGCCCTTTGGTTCAGCCCCAGCATTTT. It codes for CASVLQGPLVQPQHF. V is TRBV6-5 and J is TRBJ1-5; the D gene is possibly TRBD1 (6 bases). The CDR3 sequence is 15 residues long. The V end lost 8 bases, the J end lost 6 bases, and 20 bases lay between the germline ends. CDR1 is MNHEY and CDR2 is SVGAGI in the germline V gene.

The gene calls are TRBV27 and TRBJ2-1, with 8 bases fitting TRBD2. This CDR3 contains 17 residues. CDR1 and CDR2 from the germline V gene are MNHEY and SMNVEV (reference sequence). Losses at the gene ends were 4 bases for V and 6 bases for J; bases not matched to a gene: 14. The CDR3 loop reads CASSSLFGSGGTNEQFF. The CDR3 DNA reads TGTGCCAGCAGTTCCCTCTTTGGAAGCGGGGGAACCAATGAGCAGTTCTTC.

This chain uses TRBV7-9 with TRBJ2-5, with D possibly TRBD1 on 5 matching bases. This CDR3 comprises 13 residues. CDR1 is SEHNR, CDR2 FQNEAQ, per germline (reference sequence). The V gene lost 1 base and the J gene lost 4 bases, with 7 bases spanning the gap. The CDR3 coding sequence is TGTGCCAGCAGCTTAGGACAGATAGAGACCCAGTACTTC. Amino acids: CASSLGQIETQYF.